This T cell receptor beta chain was obtained from a study of shared clonotypes between healthy human individuals. Whole-study results and caveats: Relative to clonotypes present in all four donors, those not shared had lower generation probabilities.

As concerns this clone: Antigen: not known.

Deep-level assay runs were performed. Assay: immunoSEQ multiplex PCR; the TCRdb copy retains only in-frame clones and omits some. Of over a million clones in the sample, 78% were seen once. Trimming cost V 4 bases and J 7 bases; bases outside gene matches: 7. CDR1 is SQVTM, CDR2 ANQGSEA, per germline. The CDR3 contains 13 residues. This chain links TRBV29-1 with TRBJ1-5, with 7 bases that match TRBD1. Sequenced: memory CD4+ T cells from PBMCs. Subset in this sample: CD45RA-negative fraction. This receptor was taken from a man aged 18 to 35 in good health. Some clones in this sample may be carry-over from other donors' samples. The CDR3 region has the DNA TGCAGCGTTGGAGAAGGGGGCGGGCAGCCCCAGCATTTT. This gives the protein CSVGEGGGQPQHF. The entire variable domain, with the rest obtained from reference TRBV29-1 and TRBJ1-5, is as follows: SAVISQKPSRDICQRGTSLTIQCQVDSQVTMMFWYRQQPGQSLTLIATANQGSEATYESGFVIDKFPISRPNLTFSTLTVSNMSPEDSSIYLCSVGEGGGQPQHFGDGTRLSIL.